The clone carrying this T cell receptor beta chain was recorded a few times. The antigen is undetermined. This sample is drawn from a study of STAT3 mutations in large granular lymphocyte leukemia. As for the study in general: Immunosuppressive therapy was given to more than half of T-LGLL patients.

Average productive template count per sample was 35,000 to 50,000. The table came from immunoSEQ multiplex PCR; TCRdb's copy has only in-frame clones and leaves some out. The data show about 12,000 clones, with 81% seen just once and around 50% held by the top ten. Germline V lookup: CDR1 MGHDK, CDR2 SYGVNS. The junction had 8 bases not matched to a gene; V was cut back by 3 bases and J by 3 bases. This CDR3 region has 15 residues. Study-wide points: At least one immunodominant TCR beta clonotype appeared in every T-cell large granular lymphocyte leukemia patient. No sample exists from the first appearance of each clone. In about 30% of the 18 patients, new TCR clonotypes emerged after therapy.

The sequence derives from a man aged 60-69 years with T-cell large granular lymphocyte leukemia. Some clones in this sample may be carry-over from other donors' samples. The rearrangement joins TRBV25-1 to TRBJ2-7; 7 nucleotides match TRBD2. Sequenced: peripheral blood mononuclear cells. The DNA for the CDR3 is TGTGCCAGCAGTGAGCCTAGCGGACTAATCTACGAGCAGTACTTC. Protein: CASSEPSGLIYEQYF.